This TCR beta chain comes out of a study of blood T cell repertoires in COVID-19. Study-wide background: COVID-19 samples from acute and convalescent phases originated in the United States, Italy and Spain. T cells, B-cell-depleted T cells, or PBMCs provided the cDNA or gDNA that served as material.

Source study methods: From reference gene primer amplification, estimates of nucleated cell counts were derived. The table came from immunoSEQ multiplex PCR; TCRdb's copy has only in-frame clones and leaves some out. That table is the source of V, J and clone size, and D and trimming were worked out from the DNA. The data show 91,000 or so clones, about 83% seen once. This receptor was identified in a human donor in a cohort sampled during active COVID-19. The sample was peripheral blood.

The CDR3 is CASSQNGLAGETQYF. The CDR3 DNA reads TGTGCCAGCAGCCAAAACGGACTAGCGGGAGAGACCCAGTACTTC. The V gene is TRBV3-1 (or the pseudogene TRBV3-2), the J gene TRBJ2-5, with TRBD2 identical over 11 bases. With V trimmed by 2 bases and J by 4 bases, 3 bases remained unmatched. Germline values: CDR1 LGHDT, CDR2 YNNKEL (reference sequence). This CDR3 comprises 15 residues.